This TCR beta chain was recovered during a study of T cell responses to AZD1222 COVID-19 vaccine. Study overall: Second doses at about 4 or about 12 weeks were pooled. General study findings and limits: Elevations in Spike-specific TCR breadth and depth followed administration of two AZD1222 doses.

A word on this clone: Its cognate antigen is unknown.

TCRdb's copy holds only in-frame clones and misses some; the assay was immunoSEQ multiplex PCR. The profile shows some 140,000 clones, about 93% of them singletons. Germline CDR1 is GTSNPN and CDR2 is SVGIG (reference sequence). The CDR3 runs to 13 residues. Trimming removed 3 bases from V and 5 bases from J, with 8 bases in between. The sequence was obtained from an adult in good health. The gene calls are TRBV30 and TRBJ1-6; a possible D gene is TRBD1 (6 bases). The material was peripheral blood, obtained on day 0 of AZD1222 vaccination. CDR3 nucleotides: TGTGCCTGGAGGGACAGCCATAATTCACCCCTCCACTTT. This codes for CAWRDSHNSPLHF.